One and the same sample provided the 25 T cell receptor beta chains below, sequenced in a study of shared clonotypes between healthy human individuals. Libraries were prepared by immunoSEQ multiplex PCR; TCRdb keeps only in-frame clonotypes and omits some of them. The table shows approximately 1,500,000 clones, with 95% to 99% occurring only once. Sequencing used naive CD4+ T cells sorted from blood. The sample's subset: CD45RA+ positively selected. Every receptor here comes from a man aged 25-45 years in good health.

This chain joins TRBV5-1 and TRBJ2-2, with D maybe TRBD1 (5 bases). CDR3 length equals 15 residues. The ends were cut back, 1 base at V and 3 bases at J, with 10 bases in the middle. Germline V CDR1 and CDR2: SGHRS, YFSETQ. The CDR3 here is CASSLRDSYTGELFF. CDR3 bases: TGCGCCAGCAGCTTGCGAGACAGCTACACCGGGGAGCTGTTTTTT.

This clone was counted once. The chain has TRBV7-2 and TRBJ2-2; D remains ambiguous. Per the germline V gene, CDR1 is SGHTA and CDR2 is FQGNSA. Between the trimmed V and J ends, which lost 5 bases and 0 bases, there was a span of 13 bases. The CDR3 contains 16 residues. The CDR3 is CASSPHHPANTGELFF. The CDR3 bases are TGTGCCAGCAGCCCTCATCACCCCGCGAACACCGGGGAGCTGTTTTTT.

V gene TRBV7-2 combines with J gene TRBJ2-6, with 12 positions matching TRBD1. Germline trimming cut 6 bases from V and 4 bases from J; bases unmatched to any gene: 7. Germline lookup yields CDR1 SGHTA and CDR2 FQGNSA. The CDR3 is 17 amino acids. CDR3: CASRTGTGGVGANVLTF. The CDR3 coding sequence is TGTGCCAGCAGGACCGGGACAGGGGGCGTCGGGGCCAACGTCCTGACTTTC.

The chain recombines TRBV18 with TRBJ2-4; D call uncertain. Trimming left V 3 bases short and J 1 base short, with 13 bases between. Germline V lookup: CDR1 KGHSH, CDR2 LQKENI. The CDR3 loop spans 16 amino acids. CDR3 residues: CASSPVVGTAKNIQYF. CDR3 sequence (DNA): TGTGCCAGCTCACCGGTCGTCGGTACGGCCAAAAACATTCAGTACTTC. The full variable domain, in which reference TRBV18 and TRBJ2-4 provide the parts outside the CDR3, is NAGVMQNPRHLVRRRGQEARLRCSPMKGHSHVYWYRQLPEEGLKFMVYLQKENIIDESGMPKERFSAEFPKEGPSILRIQQVVRGDSAAYFCASSPVVGTAKNIQYFGAGTRLSVL.

The chain is built from TRBV18 and TRBJ2-6, with 9 nucleotides matching TRBD1. Germline values: CDR1 KGHSH, CDR2 LQKENI. J gave up 2 bases and V 2 bases, and 7 bases lay outside the gene matches. CDR3 size: 18 residues. DNA of the CDR3: TGTGCCAGCTCACCATTGGGACAGGGACTAACTGGGGCCAACGTCCTGACTTTC. Translated, it gives CASSPLGQGLTGANVLTF.

The V call is TRBV9, the J call TRBJ2-2, with D tentatively TRBD2 (5 bases). Deletions cut 3 bases from V and 3 bases from J, with 15 bases between. The CDR3 runs to 16 residues. Germline loops: CDR1 SGDLS, CDR2 YYNGEE. CDR3 protein: CASSALVGEDTGELFF. The CDR3 region has the DNA TGTGCCAGCAGCGCTCTTGTGGGAGAGGACACCGGGGAGCTGTTTTTT.

The genes are TRBV6-1 and TRBJ2-7; TRBD1 matches 12 bases. CDR1 is MNHNS and CDR2 is SASEGT in the germline V gene. Trimming took 4 bases from V and 2 from J; bases not matched to a gene: 12. The CDR3 contains 18 residues. DNA for the CDR3: TGTGCCAGCAGTGCGATCCGGGACAGGGGGCGGAAGGCCTACGAGCAGTACTTC. The encoded protein is CASSAIRDRGRKAYEQYF.

The chain recombines TRBV5-1 with TRBJ2-6; D is uncertain. The germline V and J ends were trimmed by 5 bases and 0 bases, with 12 bases remaining between them. Germline V gives CDR1 SGHRS, CDR2 YFSETQ. The CDR3 consists of 16 residues. The CDR3 is CASRRAEASGANVLTF. The CDR3 DNA follows: TGCGCCAGCAGACGGGCAGAGGCCTCTGGGGCCAACGTCCTGACTTTC.

The CDR3 DNA reads as TGCGCCAGCAGCTTGCAGTCGGGCTCTGGAAACACCATATATTTT. Translated: CASSLQSGSGNTIYF. The chain couples TRBV5-1 to TRBJ1-3; D uncertain. V lost 1 base and J lost 0, with 8 bases in between. Germline CDR1 and CDR2: SGHRS and YFSETQ. The CDR3 length is 15 residues. Variable domain in full (rest from reference TRBV5-1 and TRBJ1-3): KAGVTQTPRYLIKTRGQQVTLSCSPISGHRSVSWYQQTPGQGLQFLFEYFSETQRNKGNFPGRFSGRQFSNSRSEMNVSTLELGDSALYLCASSLQSGSGNTIYFGEGSWLTVV.

The chain joins TRBV10-3 to TRBJ2-1; tentative D call: TRBD2 (6 bases). Per the germline V gene, CDR1 is ENHRY and CDR2 is SYGVKD. The CDR3 loop spans 12 amino acids. V lost 2 bases and J 11 bases, leaving 10 bases between the germline ends. CDR3 in amino acids: CAISEAGLQQFF. Written as DNA, the CDR3 is TGTGCCATCAGTGAGGCGGGGCTGCAGCAGTTCTTC.

The rearrangement joins TRBV19 to TRBJ2-7; 10 bases line up with TRBD2. V trimming: 10 bases; J trimming: 7 bases; junction bases outside the gene matches: 10. The CDR3 consists of 13 residues. CDR1 LNHDA and CDR2 SQIVND come from the germline V gene (reference sequence). DNA for the CDR3: TGTGCCACCACCAGCGGGAGGGCCGGGGAGCAGTACTTC. Translating gives CATTSGRAGEQYF.

This chain uses TRBV4-2 with TRBJ2-7; D is perhaps TRBD2 (6 bases). CDR3 size: 15 residues. Germline assignment: CDR1 LGHNA and CDR2 YNFKEQ. The V gene lost 1 base and the J gene lost 3 bases, with 13 bases spanning the gap. The CDR3 nucleotides are TGTGCCAGCAGCCAAGTGGGGGGACTCTACTACGAGCAGTACTTC. It specifies CASSQVGGLYYEQYF.

This chain connects TRBV28 to TRBJ2-6; 9 bases agree with TRBD1. Per germline, CDR1 MDHEN and CDR2 SYDVKM. The CDR3 length is 16 residues. V was clipped by 9 bases and J by 2 bases; unmatched bases: 8. The CDR3 here is CASHTGGSAGANVLTF. The DNA of the CDR3 is TGTGCCAGTCACACAGGGGGCTCGGCTGGGGCCAACGTCCTGACTTTC.

The rearrangement links TRBV9 to TRBJ1-2; D ambiguous. Looked up from germline, CDR1 is SGDLS and CDR2 is YYNGEE. The CDR3 runs 15 residues. Trimming pared 0 bases from V and 4 bases from J, leaving 13 bases between. In DNA, the CDR3 is TGTGCCAGCAGCGTAGAGGCCTCTGGGGTCTATGGCTACACCTTC. This encodes CASSVEASGVYGYTF. The full variable domain, completed using reference TRBV9 and TRBJ1-2, is DSGVTQTPKHLITATGQRVTLRCSPRSGDLSVYWYQQSLDQGLQFLIQYYNGEERAKGNILERFSAQQFPDLHSELNLSSLELGDSALYFCASSVEASGVYGYTFGSGTRLTVV.

This rearrangement joins TRBV5-1 to TRBJ1-4; D perhaps matches TRBD1 (6 bases). Trimming removed 4 bases from V and 7 bases from J, with 17 bases in between. Germline lookup yields CDR1 SGHRS and CDR2 YFSETQ. This CDR3 is built from 15 residues. This chain's CDR3 is CASSQDGGRSEKLFF. For the CDR3, the DNA is TGCGCCAGCAGCCAGGATGGGGGGCGGAGTGAAAAACTGTTTTTT.

This clone was seen a single time. The V call is TRBV28, the J call TRBJ2-7; 7 bases match TRBD2. Germline values: CDR1 MDHEN, CDR2 SYDVKM. This CDR3 spans 14 amino acids. V lost 3 bases to trimming and J lost 5 bases; unmatched junction nucleotides: 7. DNA for the CDR3: TGTGCCAGCAGTTTGGGCGGGAGATACAACGAGCAGTACTTC. This translates into CASSLGGRYNEQYF.

The rearrangement uses TRBV11-2 and TRBJ1-2; tentatively, D is TRBD1 (5 bases). The CDR3 has 14 amino acids. Trimming pared 0 bases from V and 4 bases from J, leaving 9 bases between. From germline, CDR1 is SGHAT and CDR2 FQNNGV. CDR3 DNA: TGTGCCAGCAGCTTAGATCCAGGGCTCTATGGCTACACCTTC. This encodes CASSLDPGLYGYTF.

A remark on this clone: A junction end diverges from the germline sequence, so it may reflect a read error. This chain uses TRBV6-4 with TRBJ2-1, with D possibly matching TRBD1 (5 bases). CDR3 length: 14 residues. CDR1 and CDR2 (germline): MRHNA, SNTAGT. Here the CDR3 reads CASSVSVQGNEQFF. As DNA, the CDR3 is TGTGCCAGCAGTGTCTCGGTCCAGGGAAATGAACAGTTCTTC.

The rearrangement links TRBV11-3 to TRBJ2-7; D not resolved. Trimming took 6 bases from V and 3 from J, leaving 6 bases between them. The length of the CDR3 is 11 residues. Per the germline V gene, CDR1 is SGHNT and CDR2 is YENEEA. The CDR3 DNA follows: TGTGCCAGCAGAGACCTCTACGAGCAGTACTTC. The encoded protein is CASRDLYEQYF.

This clone was seen a single time. The chain joins TRBV5-1 to TRBJ2-7; 7 bases map to TRBD1. The CDR3 spans 14 residues. The germline V gene encodes CDR1 SGHRS and CDR2 YFSETQ. Trimming at V came to 3 bases and at J to 4 bases, leaving 7 bases not matched to a gene. The CDR3 DNA reads TGCGCCAGCAGCTACCAGGGGGAAACGTACGAGCAGTACTTC. Translated: CASSYQGETYEQYF.

In regard to this clone: Other nucleotide sequences in the sample specify the same CDR3. V gene TRBV5-4 combines with J gene TRBJ1-1, with 9 positions matching TRBD1. CDR1 is SGHNT and CDR2 is YYREEE in the germline V gene (reference sequence). This CDR3 has 14 residues. V gave up 4 bases and J gave up 5 bases; unmatched junction bases: 6. CDR3 nucleotides: TGTGCCAGCAGCCCGGGACAGGGAAGAACTGAAGCTTTCTTT. Encoded protein: CASSPGQGRTEAFF.

CDR3 nucleotide sequence: TGTGCCAGCAGCTTAGACCTGAGCGGGCAGGGGCTCACCTACAATGAGCAGTTCTTC. Translated: CASSLDLSGQGLTYNEQFF. This chain links TRBV7-2 with TRBJ2-1; D might be TRBD1 or TRBD2, each matching 6 bases. CDR3 length equals 19 residues. Trimming pared 1 base from V and 2 bases from J, leaving 21 bases between. Looked up from germline, CDR1 is SGHTA and CDR2 is FQGNSA.

The chain is built from TRBV19 and TRBJ1-1; no definite D call. This CDR3 spans 11 amino acids. Trimming stripped 1 base from V and 11 bases from J, with 8 bases between. CDR1 is LNHDA, CDR2 SQIVND, per germline (reference sequence). CDR3 loop: CASSIVDRAFF. The CDR3, as DNA: TGTGCCAGTAGTATAGTTGACCGGGCTTTCTTT.

CDR3 loop: CASSQDLRSGANVLTF. The DNA for the CDR3 is TGTGCCAGCAGCCAAGATCTACGGTCCGGGGCCAACGTCCTGACTTTC. The V and J genes are TRBV4-2 and TRBJ2-6, with D unclear. The germline gives CDR1 LGHNA, CDR2 YNFKEQ. The CDR3 is 16 residues long. Trimming cost V 0 bases and J 4 bases, with 10 bases left between them.

This chain connects TRBV5-4 to TRBJ2-1; tentatively, D is TRBD1 or TRBD2 (5 bases each). Trimming left V 4 bases short and J 6 bases short, with 17 bases between. The CDR3 has 15 amino acids. CDR1 is SGHNT and CDR2 is YYREEE in the germline V gene (reference sequence). The CDR3 bases are TGTGCCAGCAGCGCCCGGGACCGAGGGGCCAATGAGCAGTTCTTC. Amino acids: CASSARDRGANEQFF.